This TCR beta chain came from a study of beta chain features in type 1 diabetes. Sorting that relied on CD45RO/CCR7/CD25/CD127/CD95/CD27 yielded CD4+ naive, central memory, regulatory and stem cell-like memory cells. Purity (above 95%) was reached by all sorted populations. Sequenced material consisted of expressed TCRB transcripts (all of the isolated RNA was reverse transcribed). Sequencing was performed with immunoSEQ multiplex PCR; in TCRdb, only in-frame clones are kept and a portion is missing. The sample records some 48,000 clones, approximately 44% being singletons. Whole-study results and caveats: Naive, central memory and regulatory TCRB repertoires appeared more similar among patients than healthy donors. Insertion counts at VDJ junctions were lower in type 1 diabetes patients, who also showed more deletions there. Type 1 diabetes patients had moderately but significantly shorter TCRB CDR3s in all four CD4+ subsets.

After removal of 7 bases from V and 7 bases from J, the junction contained 9 bases not matched to a gene. This CDR3 region has 14 residues. Germline CDR1 is SGHAT and CDR2 is FQNNGV. This clone has only a few counts. Its antigen is not identified. This clonotype was sampled from a man between 25 and 39 years old with type 1 diabetes. The source material was stem cell memory CD4+ T cells from blood. The V gene is TRBV11-2, the J gene TRBJ2-1, with 8 positions matching TRBD2. The CDR3 DNA follows: TGTGCCAGCACCGCTCGGGCTAGCGGGAATGAGCAGTTCTTC. Its protein product is CASTARASGNEQFF.